These T cell receptor beta chains were read from a single sample in a study of cytomegalovirus exposure and HLA in healthy donors. Data came from immunoSEQ multiplex PCR; TCRdb stores just in-frame clones and leaves some out. The sample shows under 250,000 clones, around 78% of them seen only once. The specimen sequenced was PBMCs. The source is a boy younger than 18 in good health and CMV-seronegative. Both conserved end residues are part of each CDR3. The order of the fields is CDR3 DNA, CDR3 protein, clone size, J gene, D gene, V gene. The D gene is left open where the match is weak. Clone sizes are given selectively: once, few, many, or a class where the clone is expanded.

TGTGCCAGCTCACCATTAGGGGGCGGGGAGCAGTTCTTC | CASSPLGGGEQFF | - | TRBJ2-1 | TRBD1 | TRBV18
TGTGCCAGTAGTTCCTACCCCGGTGGCGAGCAGTACTTC | CASSSYPGGEQYF | - | TRBJ2-7 | - | TRBV19
TGTGCCAGCAGCCCTAGGTTTACTAATGAAAAACTGTTTTTT | CASSPRFTNEKLFF | - | TRBJ1-4 | - | TRBV5-4
TGTGCCAGCAGCTCGAGTCCCATCTACCTTAATGAGCAGTTCTTC | CASSSSPIYLNEQFF | - | TRBJ2-1 | - | TRBV5-6
TGTGCCAGCAGCCCCGGGACTAGCGGGAGTAGGTCAGATACGCAGTATTTT | CASSPGTSGSRSDTQYF | - | TRBJ2-3 | TRBD2 | TRBV11-2
TGCGCCAGCAGCGCCAAGAGCGGGGCCACCACCGGGGAGCTGTTTTTT | CASSAKSGATTGELFF | - | TRBJ2-2 | TRBD2 | TRBV5-1
TGTGCCAGCAGCTGGGGGACAGGGGGCTCAAAGACCCAGTACTTC | CASSWGTGGSKTQYF | - | TRBJ2-5 | TRBD1 | TRBV7-9
TGTGCCAGCCGACGCGGGACCATGAACACTGAAGCTTTCTTT | CASRRGTMNTEAFF | - | TRBJ1-1 | - | TRBV6-5
TGTGCCAGCAGCGGGCGACTAGCAACAGATACGCAGTATTTT | CASSGRLATDTQYF | - | TRBJ2-3 | TRBD2 | TRBV5-4
TGTGCCAGCTCACCAGCAGGGTTGGAGGAGACCCAGTACTTC | CASSPAGLEETQYF | few | TRBJ2-5 | - | TRBV18
TGTGCTAGCAGCTTCAGCCCAGGGGGCGAGACCCAGTACTTC | CASSFSPGGETQYF | - | TRBJ2-5 | TRBD1 | TRBV7-7
TGTGCCAGCAGTGGGGGACAGGGGAATAAAAAACTGTTTTTT | CASSGGQGNKKLFF | once | TRBJ1-4 | TRBD1 | TRBV6-5
TGCGCCAGCAGCCCGGGGAACGTTGCCGGGGATAATTCACCCCTCCACTTT | CASSPGNVAGDNSPLHF | - | TRBJ1-6 | - | TRBV5-1
TGTGCCAGCAGTGAATACCGCCCAGGGCCTTACGAGCAGTACTTC | CASSEYRPGPYEQYF | - | TRBJ2-7 | - | TRBV2
TGTGCCAGCAGGAGGGAGGATTATGGGGACTATGGCTACACCTTC | CASRREDYGDYGYTF | - | TRBJ1-2 | - | TRBV7-2
TGCAGCGTTGTAGCGCGGGACCCCACAGATACGCAGTATTTT | CSVVARDPTDTQYF | - | TRBJ2-3 | - | TRBV29-1
TGTGCCAGCAGCCCGGCCTTCCACAGGAGCGCCCGATACACCTTC | CASSPAFHRSARYTF | - | TRBJ1-2 | - | TRBV7-6
TGCGCCAGCAGCCCAAGGACAGGGGTGAACACCGGGGAGCTGTTTTTT | CASSPRTGVNTGELFF | - | TRBJ2-2 | TRBD1 | TRBV5-1
TGCAGCGTTGAAGATCCCCCCCTAGGCACCCAGTACTTC | CSVEDPPLGTQYF | once | TRBJ2-5 | - | TRBV29-1
TGTGCCAGCAGCCACTCGGGCGGACTGGGCCTCTACGAGCAGTACTTC | CASSHSGGLGLYEQYF | - | TRBJ2-7 | - | TRBV5-4
TGCGCCAGCAGCCCGTATATAGCGGGGGGTCGCCCCTACGAGCAGTACTTC | CASSPYIAGGRPYEQYF | - | TRBJ2-7 | TRBD2 | TRBV5-1
TGTGCCAGCAGCCTCCGGACAGGATGGAACACTGAAGCTTTCTTT | CASSLRTGWNTEAFF | - | TRBJ1-1 | TRBD1 | TRBV27
TGTGCCAGCAAGTTCTTGCCGGGGAACACTGAAGCTTTCTTT | CASKFLPGNTEAFF | - | TRBJ1-1 | - | TRBV7-9
TGTGCCAGCAGCTTATTCGGACAGGGAGGTAGGACTGAAGCTTTCTTT | CASSLFGQGGRTEAFF | - | TRBJ1-1 | TRBD1 | TRBV7-8
TGTGCCAGCAGTTATCCAGACAGGCCGGCTTTCTTT | CASSYPDRPAFF | - | TRBJ1-1 | - | TRBV6-6
TGTGCCAGCAGCAACTCGGGGGGCGCGGTCCATGGCTACACCTTC | CASSNSGGAVHGYTF | - | TRBJ1-2 | - | TRBV7-8